This T cell receptor beta chain was documented in a study of glioma-infiltrating T cells. Germline CDR1 and CDR2: LGHNA and YSLEER. The CDR3 is made up of 17 amino acids. V trimming: 0 bases; J trimming: 2 bases; junction bases outside the gene matches: 5. General observations from the study: Gliomas, especially low-grade, showed above-expected tissue-blood divergence; non-neoplastic patients showed below.

TCR alpha and beta CDR3 regions were amplified from RNA using iRepertoire nested multiplex PCR. One entry per CDR3 protein results from TCRdb running MiXCR on the multiplex PCR reads. This sample has approximately 110,000 distinct CDR3 sequences, with approximately 23% found just once. The sample holds many counts of this clonotype. Its antigen is as yet unknown. Sequencing was carried out using glioma tissue, nonneoplastic brain tissue, or PBMCs (not recorded which). V and J are TRBV4-3 and TRBJ2-1; 9 positions agree with TRBD2. The source is a human donor with low-grade glioma or glioblastoma, undergoing nonglioma brain surgery, or in good health (not recorded which). The CDR3 protein is CASSQERGRVTYNEQFF. In DNA form, the CDR3 reads TGCGCCAGCAGCCAAGAGCGCGGGAGGGTCACCTACAATGAGCAGTTCTTC.